A selection of T cell receptor beta chains follows, all from one sample in a study of quantifying T cell responses using KT2 cells. Each CDR3 protein is one row after TCRdb ran MiXCR on the UMI-ligation and nested PCR reads. Counted here are some 48,000 distinct CDR3 sequences, around 10% occurring once; the ten biggest clones make up about 10%. Sequencing used PBMCs spiked with cells of the T cell clone KT2. The receptors here all came from a human donor. Each CDR3 is given without its conserved first and last residue. Each record gives: CDR3 length, V gene, CDR3 protein.

>16|TRBV7-9
ASSHQAGTGGTSYGYT
>11|TRBV3-1
ASSPPARETQY
>13|TRBV12-3/TRBV12-4
ASSPGNYDYNEQF
>10|TRBV29-1
SVATGGTEAF
>12|TRBV11-2
ASSRRTSAYEQY
>11|TRBV6-2/TRBV6-3
ASSGGLGGELF
>14|TRBV12-1
ASTPQRITSGNEQF
>10|TRBV7-9
ASSSNSSPLH
>14|TRBV2
ASLRRGRGATDTQY
>11|TRBV6-6
ASSATDYNEQF
>14|TRBV11-2
ASSLQQTSRTDTQY
>11|TRBV4-2
ASSQERTGELF
>14|TRBV5-5
ASSAGPPGGNSPLH
>12|TRBV7-2
ASSLVNGADTQY
>17|TRBV6-5
ASMGWQGPPRSSTDTQY
>13|TRBV5-1
ASSLAWDRASEAF
>12|TRBV7-7
ASSPSTGPDTQY
>10|TRBV27
ASSLSGQGLY
>12|TRBV6-5
ASSYLPGYYGYT
>13|TRBV29-1
SVERFTLYQETQY
>12|TRBV7-2
ASSVRQGTQPQH
>11|TRBV11-2
ASSLGENTEAF
>10|TRBV29-1
SVEEDGNEQF
>15|TRBV11-2
ASRTGLRGGYQETQY
>14|TRBV20-1
SARAPGRPTGTEAF
>15|TRBV6-5
ASSYRGPPMNTGELF
>11|TRBV24-1
ATSDSHRDEQY
>12|TRBV12-3/TRBV12-4
ASSLQASNTEAF